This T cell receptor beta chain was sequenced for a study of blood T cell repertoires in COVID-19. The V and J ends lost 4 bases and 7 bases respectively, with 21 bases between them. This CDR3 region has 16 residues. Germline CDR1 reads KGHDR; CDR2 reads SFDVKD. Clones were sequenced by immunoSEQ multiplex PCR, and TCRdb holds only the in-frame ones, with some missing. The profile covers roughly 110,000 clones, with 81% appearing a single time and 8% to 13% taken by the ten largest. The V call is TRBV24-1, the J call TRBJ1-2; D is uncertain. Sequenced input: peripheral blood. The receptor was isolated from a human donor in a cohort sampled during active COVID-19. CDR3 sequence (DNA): TGTGCCACCAGTGAATTTGAGGAGGAGCGTGGGGTTGGCTACACCTTC. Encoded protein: CATSEFEEERGVGYTF.